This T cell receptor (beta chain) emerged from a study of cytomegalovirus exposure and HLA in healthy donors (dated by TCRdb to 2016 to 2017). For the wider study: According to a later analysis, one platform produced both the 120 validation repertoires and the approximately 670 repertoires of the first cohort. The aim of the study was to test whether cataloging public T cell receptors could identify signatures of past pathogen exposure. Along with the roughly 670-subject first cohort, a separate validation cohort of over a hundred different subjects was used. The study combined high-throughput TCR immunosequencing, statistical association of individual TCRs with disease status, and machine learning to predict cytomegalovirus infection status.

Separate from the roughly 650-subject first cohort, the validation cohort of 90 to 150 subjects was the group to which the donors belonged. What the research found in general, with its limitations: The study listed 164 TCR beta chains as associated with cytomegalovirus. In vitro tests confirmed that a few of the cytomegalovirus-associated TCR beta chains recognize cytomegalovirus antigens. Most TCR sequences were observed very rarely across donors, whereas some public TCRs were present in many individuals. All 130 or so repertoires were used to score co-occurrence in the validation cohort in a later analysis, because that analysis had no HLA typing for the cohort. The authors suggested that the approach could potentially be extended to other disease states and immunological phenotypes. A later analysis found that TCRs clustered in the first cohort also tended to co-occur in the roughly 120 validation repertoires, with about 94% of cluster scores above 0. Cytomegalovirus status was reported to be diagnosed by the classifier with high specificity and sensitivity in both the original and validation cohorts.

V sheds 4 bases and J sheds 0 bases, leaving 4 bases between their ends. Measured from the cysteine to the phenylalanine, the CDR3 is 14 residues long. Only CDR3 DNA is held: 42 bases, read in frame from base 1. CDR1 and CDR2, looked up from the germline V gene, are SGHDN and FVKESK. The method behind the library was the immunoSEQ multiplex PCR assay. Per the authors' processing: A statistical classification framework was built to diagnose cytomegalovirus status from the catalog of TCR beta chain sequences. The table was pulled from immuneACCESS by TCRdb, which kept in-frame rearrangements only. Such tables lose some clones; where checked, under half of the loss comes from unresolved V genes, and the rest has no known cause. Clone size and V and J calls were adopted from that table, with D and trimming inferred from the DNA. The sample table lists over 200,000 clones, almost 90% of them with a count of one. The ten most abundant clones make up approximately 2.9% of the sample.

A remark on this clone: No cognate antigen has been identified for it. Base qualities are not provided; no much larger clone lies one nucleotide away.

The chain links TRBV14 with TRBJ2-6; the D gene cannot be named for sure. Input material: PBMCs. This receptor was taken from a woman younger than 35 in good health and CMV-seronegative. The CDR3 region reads CASSRSSGANVLTF. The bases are TGTGCCAGCAGCCGGAGCTCTGGGGCCAACGTCCTGACTTTC.